The entry below gives a single T cell receptor (beta chain) sequence along with its context. Its antigen is not yet known. Nothing much larger sits one base from this clone, and base qualities are not available. The sample belongs to a study of blood T cell repertoires in COVID-19 (dated by TCRdb to 2018 to 2021). Notes on the research overall: Samples covering the acute and convalescent phases of COVID-19 were provided by collaborators in the United States, Italy and Spain. The material from the prospective study consisted of cDNA or gDNA derived from T cells, B-cell-depleted T cells, or PBMCs. The dataset comprised deeply sampled blood TCRbeta repertoires from subjects exposed to, actively infected with, or recovered from COVID-19. The samples were drawn from the first 160 participants of the ongoing ImmuneRACE study and from over 950 subjects provided by 6 global collaborators. The repertoires were made available in a free public database intended to serve as a resource for research on the immune response to SARS-CoV-2. Where available, HLA class I and class II types were taken from metadata supplied by the sample provider and were not determined by assay-based typing. Sample metadata almost always included a de-identified subject ID, COVID-19 status, age in years and sex.

The V end loses 1 base and the J end loses 0 bases, and a stretch of 16 bases separates them. Sequences MNHEY (CDR1) and SMNVEV (CDR2) are obtained from the germline V gene (reference sequence). The CDR3 runs 17 residues from the cysteine to the phenylalanine. This entry keeps only the CDR3 DNA: 51 bases, framed from base 1. Participants in the prospective study were enrolled through a virtual design, were aged 18 to 89 years, and lived in about 25 United States geographic areas. In the prospective study, participants were assigned to cohorts based on the clinical history participants reported in a screening survey and a study questionnaire. In the prospective study, whole blood, serum and a nasopharyngeal or oropharyngeal swab were collected from each participant by mobile phlebotomists. Participants in the prospective study had the option to provide additional blood draws and questionnaires over a roughly two-month period. Before DNA extraction, blood samples from the prospective study were shipped at room temperature or frozen.

Here is what the overall study found, with its caveats: How much clinical and demographic metadata was included differed by source and by participant, and the metadata was provided uncurated.

TCRbeta CDR3 regions were amplified from genomic DNA by means of the immunoSEQ Assay, a bias-controlled multiplex PCR. On the authors' methods: The number of nucleated cells in each sample was estimated by amplification of reference gene primers within the assay. To quantify the absolute abundance of each unique TCRbeta CDR3 rearrangement, sequence reads were collapsed and filtered. For each sample, productive Simpson clonality was calculated as the square root of Simpson's diversity index across productive rearrangements. TCRdb holds this immuneACCESS table with in-frame rearrangements only. Some clones are missing; in checked studies, unresolved V genes explain under half, and the rest has no known cause. Clonal size and the V and J genes are those of that table, whereas D and trimming came from the DNA. The sample data list about 210,000 clones, and 86% of these were observed just once. 5.6% of the sample goes to the ten largest clones.

Sequencing input: PBMCs or T cells enriched from blood (not recorded which). Here the chain combines TRBV27 and TRBJ2-7, with the D segment identity uncertain. The source is a man aged 40-50 years with acute COVID-19. The nucleotides are TGTGCCAGCAGTTTATTACCCCACTCGAACCCCTCCTACGAGCAGTACTTC. This translates into CASSLLPHSNPSYEQYF.